These 21 T cell receptor beta chains originate from one sample sequenced in a study of spatial heterogeneity in lung cancer. TCRdb independently ran MiXCR on the 5' RACE reads; one entry per CDR3 protein. The repertoire has 89,000 or so distinct CDR3 sequences, approximately 21% of them found once; the top ten carry about 6.6%. Specified time point: sample taken at primary tumor resection. Sequencing was performed on whole RNA extracted from tumor and nontumor lung tissue, or from frozen PBMC, and the material was left unsorted. The sample in question was PBMCs, obtained at surgery. These receptors were obtained from a male donor with early-stage non-small cell lung cancer.

This chain links TRBV5-4 with TRBJ2-2; D may match TRBD1 or TRBD2 (5 bases each). This CDR3 spans 16 amino acids. V was pared by 4 bases and J by 4 bases, with 17 bases between. Germline CDR1 is SGHNT and CDR2 is YYREEE (reference sequence). CDR3 amino acids: CASSRTWIRATGELFF. CDR3 nucleotides: TGTGCCAGCAGCCGGACTTGGATCAGGGCCACCGGGGAGCTGTTTTTT. The complete variable domain, with remaining parts taken from reference TRBV5-4 and TRBJ2-2, reads ETGVTQSPTHLIKTRGQQVTLRCSSQSGHNTVSWYQQALGQGPQFIFQYYREEENGRGNFPPRFSGLQFPNYSSELNVNALELDDSALYLCASSRTWIRATGELFFGEGSRLTVL.

This clonotype was counted at least ten times. The V gene is TRBV28, the J gene TRBJ2-7, with D perhaps matching TRBD2 (5 bases). The CDR3 covers 14 residues. V lost 3 bases and J 3 bases, leaving 12 bases between the germline ends. CDR1 and CDR2 from the germline V gene are MDHEN and SYDVKM. The CDR3 reads CASSLGSLGYEQYF. For the CDR3, the DNA is TGTGCCAGCAGTTTGGGGAGTTTGGGCTACGAGCAGTACTTC.

This clonotype has ten or more counts. The chain carries TRBV28 and TRBJ2-7; 7 positions agree with TRBD2. The CDR3 runs to 13 residues. Losses at the gene ends were 4 bases for V and 6 bases for J; bases not matched to a gene: 6. Germline V gene sequence: CDR1 MDHEN, CDR2 SYDVKM. CDR3 loop: CASSSLGRPEQYF. CDR3 DNA sequence: TGTGCCAGCAGTTCACTCGGGAGGCCCGAGCAGTACTTC.

This clonotype was counted a few times. V is TRBV11-1 and J is TRBJ1-2; TRBD1 aligns across 9 bases. Germline V lookup: CDR1 SGHAT, CDR2 FQDESV (reference sequence). J gave up 8 bases and V 5 bases, and 6 bases lay outside the gene matches. CDR3 size: 13 residues. The CDR3 DNA sequence: TGTGCCAGCAGCCCGGGACAGGGTGGCGGCTACACCTTC. The encoded protein is CASSPGQGGGYTF.

This rearrangement joins TRBV7-9 to TRBJ1-6; 7 nucleotides align to TRBD1. Losses at the gene ends were 5 bases for V and 8 bases for J; bases not matched to a gene: 9. The CDR3 totals 15 residues. Per the germline V gene, CDR1 is SEHNR and CDR2 is FQNEAQ (reference sequence). CDR3 in amino acids: CASSLTPDRYSPLHF. CDR3 coding DNA: TGTGCCAGCAGCCTAACACCGGACAGGTATTCACCCCTCCACTTT.

The chain is built from TRBV2 and TRBJ2-2, with D possibly matching TRBD1 (6 bases). The CDR3 length is 14 residues. Deletions cut 9 bases from V and 3 bases from J, with 14 bases between. Germline assignment: CDR1 SNHLY and CDR2 FYNNEI. The CDR3 spells CARGRDTHTGELFF. As DNA, the CDR3 is TGTGCCAGAGGACGGGACACCCACACCGGGGAGCTGTTTTTT.

This clonotype was seen ten or more times. Lacking the conserved final phenylalanine or tryptophan, this CDR3 likely reflects a read error. The DNA is omitted, as the CDR3 cannot be located on it reliably, and the CDR3 follows TCRdb's listing. The V and J genes are TRBV9 and TRBJ2-3; whether TRBD1, the table's D call, matches the DNA was not checked. The germline CDR1 and CDR2 sequences are SGDLS and YYNGEE. With termini counted, the CDR3 has 13 amino acids. The CDR3 sequence is CASSGELRAALSI.

V is TRBV5-6 and J is TRBJ1-2; 8 bases match TRBD1. The germline gives CDR1 SGHDT, CDR2 YYEEEE. The CDR3 extends over 13 amino acids. V was clipped by 1 base and J by 8 bases; unmatched bases: 4. In DNA form, the CDR3 reads TGTGCCAGCAGCTTGTATGCAGGGGGCGGCTACACCTTC. Encoded protein: CASSLYAGGGYTF.

The chain has TRBV24-1 and TRBJ2-2; 10 bases agree with TRBD2. With V trimmed by 7 bases and J by 4 bases, 8 bases remained unmatched. Germline CDR1 is KGHDR and CDR2 is SFDVKD. CDR3 length equals 16 residues. In nucleotides, the CDR3 is TGTGCCACCAGCTCCAGCGGGAGGGCGCGCACCGGGGAGCTGTTTTTT. This encodes CATSSSGRARTGELFF.

A few counts support this clonotype. The gene calls are TRBV5-1 and TRBJ2-7, with D possibly matching TRBD1 (8 bases). V dropped 0 bases and J dropped 12 bases, with 19 bases sitting between them. CDR1 and CDR2 (germline): SGHRS, YFSETQ. CDR3 length: 14 residues. As DNA, the CDR3 is TGCGCCAGCAGCTTGGCCGTAGGACAGGGACTATTGTACTTC. Translating it yields CASSLAVGQGLLYF.

Many counts were recorded for this clonotype. This chain links TRBV7-3 with TRBJ2-2; D assignment may be TRBD1 or TRBD2 (5 bases each). CDR3 length: 13 residues. Germline V gives CDR1 SGHTA, CDR2 FQGTGA. V dropped 4 bases and J dropped 7 bases, with 10 bases sitting between them. The CDR3 DNA is TGTGCCAGCAGCTCTGGGGGAGTCGGGGAGCTGTTTTTT. It encodes CASSSGGVGELFF.

This sequence joins TRBV21-1 and TRBJ2-1. TRBV21-1 represents a pseudogene. The CDR3 has 12 residues. CDR3 sequence (DNA): TGTGCCAGCAGCGCTCATCGGAATGAGCAGTTCTTC. Translation: CASSAHRNEQFF.

The V gene is TRBV5-6, the J gene TRBJ1-1; D remains ambiguous. Germline CDR1 SGHDT, CDR2 YYEEEE. Deletions cut 2 bases from V and 0 bases from J, with 14 bases between. The CDR3 has 16 amino acids. CDR3 in amino acids: CASSLLNGIMNTEAFF. The CDR3, as DNA: TGTGCCAGCAGCTTATTGAACGGAATCATGAACACTGAAGCTTTCTTT.

The sample holds many counts of this clonotype. J is TRBJ1-1 and V is TRBV6-1; D gene ambiguous. The CDR3 has 10 residues. With 8 bases removed from V and 5 bases from J, the gap between germline ends came to 6 bases. Germline V gives CDR1 MNHNS, CDR2 SASEGT. The CDR3 nucleotides read TGTGCCAGCTTAAATACTGAAGCTTTCTTT. Amino acids: CASLNTEAFF.

This clonotype was seen repeatedly, ten times or more. The chain has TRBV6-2 or TRBV6-3 and TRBJ1-5, with D possibly being TRBD1 (6 bases). Trimming left V 7 bases short and J 2 bases short, with 15 bases between. CDR1 and CDR2 (germline): MNHEY, SVGEGT. CDR3 size: 15 residues. CDR3 in amino acids: CASNLQGWGNQPQHF. The CDR3, as DNA: TGTGCCAGCAATCTACAGGGATGGGGCAATCAGCCCCAGCATTTT.

V usage is TRBV7-8 and J usage is TRBJ2-3; maybe TRBD1 (6 bases). The germline V gene has CDR1 SGHVS and CDR2 FQNEAQ. The CDR3 runs 17 residues. V gave up 2 bases and J gave up 0 bases, with 15 bases separating them. Here the CDR3 reads CASSLHNRQASTDTQYF. CDR3 DNA: TGTGCCAGCAGCTTACACAACCGACAGGCTAGCACAGATACGCAGTATTTT.

By proportion, this clonotype is medium-sized. The rearrangement uses TRBV29-1 and TRBJ2-7; possible D gene TRBD2, 5 bases. The CDR3 totals 15 residues. Per the germline V gene, CDR1 is SQVTM and CDR2 is ANQGSEA. The germline V and J ends were trimmed by 7 bases and 6 bases, with 25 bases remaining between them. CDR3 protein: CSAIHLGISGPEQYF. In nucleotides, the CDR3 is TGCAGCGCCATCCACCTCGGGATTTCGGGCCCCGAGCAGTACTTC.

This chain links TRBV5-1 with TRBJ2-4; D perhaps matches TRBD2 (5 bases). V was clipped by 2 bases and J by 5 bases, with 14 bases between them. Germline CDR1 and CDR2: SGHRS and YFSETQ. The CDR3 totals 15 residues. CDR3 sequence (DNA): TGCGCCAGCAGCTTTAATACCGGGAATGAAAACATTCAGTACTTC. Its protein product is CASSFNTGNENIQYF.

This clonotype came up a few times. The chain couples TRBV5-4 to TRBJ1-1, with D possibly being TRBD1 (5 bases). From germline, CDR1 is SGHNT and CDR2 YYREEE (reference sequence). Trimming left V 0 bases short and J 5 bases short, with 8 bases between. This CDR3 spans 13 amino acids. The CDR3 DNA follows: TGTGCCAGCAGCTTGGGCAGGGTTACTGAAGCTTTCTTT. It codes for CASSLGRVTEAFF.

In its sample, this clonotype was seen many times. This chain joins TRBV28 and TRBJ2-3, with TRBD1 matching over 11 bases. Per germline, CDR1 MDHEN and CDR2 SYDVKM. CDR3 length equals 15 residues. V shed 5 bases and J 1 base; nucleotides not matched to a gene: 2. The CDR3 nucleotides read TGTGCCAGCAGTATGGGACAGGGGGGCACAGATACGCAGTATTTT. Translation: CASSMGQGGTDTQYF.

CDR3 bases: TGTGCCAGCAGCTTGGACGGGGAAAATCAGCCCCAGCATTTT. It is translated as CASSLDGENQPQHF. The gene calls are TRBV5-4 and TRBJ1-5; D is uncertain. Per germline, CDR1 SGHNT and CDR2 YYREEE (reference sequence). V lost 0 bases, J lost 4 bases, and 8 bases lay in between. This CDR3 comprises 14 residues. Looking up the rest from reference TRBV5-4 and TRBJ1-5 gives the full variable domain: ETGVTQSPTHLIKTRGQQVTLRCSSQSGHNTVSWYQQALGQGPQFIFQYYREEENGRGNFPPRFSGLQFPNYSSELNVNALELDDSALYLCASSLDGENQPQHFGDGTRLSIL.